This T cell receptor (beta chain) emerged from a study of blood T cell repertoires in COVID-19. Study information: The analysed material was cDNA or gDNA that came from T cells, B-cell-depleted T cells, or PBMCs.

Here immunoSEQ multiplex PCR was the method, and the copy in TCRdb shows in-frame clones only, minus some. The sample lists about 140,000 clones; 82% were seen once. The V and J ends lost 2 bases and 2 bases, in that order; junction bases with no gene match: 11. Germline V gene data show CDR1 as KGHSH and CDR2 as LQKENI. The CDR3 has 18 amino acids. The chain is built from TRBV18 and TRBJ2-5; 10 bases agree with TRBD2. This TCR was recovered from an elderly woman with acute or convalescent COVID-19. Sequencing input: peripheral blood. In DNA, the CDR3 is TGTGCCAGCTCACCAGGGTTTCGGCTAGCGGGGGCACAAGAGACCCAGTACTTC. Protein product: CASSPGFRLAGAQETQYF.